The source of this T cell receptor (beta chain) is a study of beta chain features in type 1 diabetes. Isolated RNA was reverse transcribed in full, so expressed TCRB transcripts were sequenced. Measured with immunoSEQ multiplex PCR; TCRdb has only the in-frame clones, and not every one. The sample contains more than 350,000 clones, approximately 10% of which appear only once. Trimming shortened V by 5 bases and J by 2 bases, and 13 bases separated the two germline ends. Germline V gene sequence: CDR1 SEHNR, CDR2 FQNEAQ (reference sequence). This CDR3 comprises 15 residues. Sequenced: naive CD4+ T cells from blood. The rearrangement links TRBV7-9 to TRBJ1-5, with D unresolved. The receptor comes from a young woman in good health. In nucleotides, the CDR3 is TGTGCCAGCAGCGACATAGACCTGGGCAATCAGCCCCAGCATTTT. Its translation: CASSDIDLGNQPQHF. Full variable domain (rest looked up from reference TRBV7-9 and TRBJ1-5): DTGVSQNPRHKITKRGQNVTFRCDPISEHNRLYWYRQTLGQGPEFLTYFQNEAQLEKSRLLSDRFSAERPKGSFSTLEIQRTEQGDSAMYLCASSDIDLGNQPQHFGDGTRLSIL.